This TCR beta chain is from a study of blood T cells in healthy people across ages. Study results and limitations: More naive CD4+ cells and higher diversity marked long-lived donors relative to aged donors. Across samples, TCR beta diversity tracked strongly with naive T cell percentage. In the absence of known donor CMV status, changes in expanded clonotypes were possibly confounded.

A J-beta primer mix and a sample-barcoded 5' primer were used in a second PCR of roughly 7 to 12 cycles. Each CDR3 protein gets one entry after TCRdb re-called the 5' RACE reads with MiXCR. The data contain roughly 2 million distinct CDR3 sequences, 49% of them singletons. Per germline, CDR1 SEHNR and CDR2 FQNEAQ (reference sequence). The V gene end was trimmed by 3 bases and the J gene end by 5 bases; junction bases not matched to a gene: 13. The CDR3 is 17 amino acids. This clonotype was picked up a small number of times. The antigen is unknown. Sample: blood. This TCR derives from a woman aged 40 to 50 in good health. The chain has TRBV7-9 and TRBJ2-1, with 7 bases lining up with TRBD1. CDR3 region: CASSLLRSTGLHNEQFF. DNA for the CDR3: TGTGCCAGCAGCTTGCTTCGGTCGACAGGGTTACACAATGAGCAGTTCTTC.